This T cell receptor beta chain was captured by sequencing in a study of blood T cell repertoires in COVID-19. Overall study context: From T cells, B-cell-depleted T cells, or PBMCs came the material, which was cDNA or gDNA.

The CDR3 has 13 residues. Trimming left V 4 bases short and J 0 bases short, with 6 bases between. Looked up from germline, CDR1 is SNHLY and CDR2 is FYNNEI. Measured with immunoSEQ multiplex PCR; TCRdb has only the in-frame clones, and not every one. Of under 300,000 clones listed, about nine tenths are singletons. This sequence joins TRBV2 and TRBJ1-2, with a weak D call TRBD1 (6 bases). The receptor was isolated from a woman aged 25 to 39 with active or convalescent COVID-19. Sequenced: peripheral blood. The CDR3 is CASSGTANYGYTF. The CDR3 coding sequence is TGTGCCAGCAGTGGGACAGCTAACTATGGCTACACCTTC.